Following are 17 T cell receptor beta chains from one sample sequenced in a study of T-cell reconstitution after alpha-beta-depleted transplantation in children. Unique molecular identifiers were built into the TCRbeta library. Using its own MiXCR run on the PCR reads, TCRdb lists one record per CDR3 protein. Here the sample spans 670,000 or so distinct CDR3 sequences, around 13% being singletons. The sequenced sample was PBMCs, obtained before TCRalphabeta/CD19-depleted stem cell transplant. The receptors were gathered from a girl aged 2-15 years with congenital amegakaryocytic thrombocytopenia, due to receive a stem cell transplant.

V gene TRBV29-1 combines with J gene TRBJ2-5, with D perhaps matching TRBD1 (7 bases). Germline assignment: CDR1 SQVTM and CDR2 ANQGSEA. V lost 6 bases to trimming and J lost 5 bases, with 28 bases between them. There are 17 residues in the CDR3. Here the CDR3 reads CSVEGKIAVQTGETQYF. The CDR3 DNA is TGCAGCGTCGAGGGGAAGATAGCGGTTCAGACAGGGGAGACCCAGTACTTC. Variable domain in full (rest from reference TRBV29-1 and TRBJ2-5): SAVISQKPSRDICQRGTSLTIQCQVDSQVTMMFWYRQQPGQSLTLIATANQGSEATYESGFVIDKFPISRPNLTFSTLTVSNMSPEDSSIYLCSVEGKIAVQTGETQYFGPGTRLLVL.

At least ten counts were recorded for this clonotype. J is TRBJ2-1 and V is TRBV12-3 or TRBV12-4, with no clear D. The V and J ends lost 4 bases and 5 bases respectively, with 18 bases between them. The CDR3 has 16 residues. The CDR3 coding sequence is TGTGCCAGCAGTTATGGTGTGGGTAGCAGACACAATGAGCAGTTCTTC. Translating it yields CASSYGVGSRHNEQFF.

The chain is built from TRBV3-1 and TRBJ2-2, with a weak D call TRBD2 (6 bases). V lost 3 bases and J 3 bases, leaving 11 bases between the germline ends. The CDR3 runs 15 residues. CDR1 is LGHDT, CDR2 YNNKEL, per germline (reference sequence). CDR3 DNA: TGTGCCAGCAGCCAGGAGGGACTTTACACCGGGGAGCTGTTTTTT. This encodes CASSQEGLYTGELFF. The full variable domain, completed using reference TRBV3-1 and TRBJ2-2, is DTAVSQTPKYLVTQMGNDKSIKCEQNLGHDTMYWYKQDSKKFLKIMFSYNNKELIINETVPNRFSPKSPDKAHLNLHINSLELGDSAVYFCASSQEGLYTGELFFGEGSRLTVL.

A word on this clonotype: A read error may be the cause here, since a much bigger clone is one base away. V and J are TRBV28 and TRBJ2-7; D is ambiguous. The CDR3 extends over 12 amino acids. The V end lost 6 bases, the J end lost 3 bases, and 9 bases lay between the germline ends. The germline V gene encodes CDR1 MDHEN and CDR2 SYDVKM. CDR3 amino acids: CASSSRHYEQYF. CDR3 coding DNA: TGTGCCAGCAGCTCGCGACACTACGAGCAGTACTTC.

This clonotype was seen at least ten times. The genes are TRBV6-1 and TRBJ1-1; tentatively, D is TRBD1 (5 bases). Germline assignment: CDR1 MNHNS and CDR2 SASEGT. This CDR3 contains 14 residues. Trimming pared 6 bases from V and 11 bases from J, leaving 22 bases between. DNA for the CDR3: TGTGCCAGCAGATCACCCCCTTTGGGGGGGTGGGCTTTCTTT. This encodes CASRSPPLGGWAFF.

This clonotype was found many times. In nucleotides, the CDR3 is TGTGCCAGCAACCAGGACGGGAGCTCCTACAATGAGCAGTTCTTC. Residues: CASNQDGSSYNEQFF. The rearrangement links TRBV12-3 or TRBV12-4 to TRBJ2-1; possibly TRBD2 for D (6 bases). V was shortened by 7 bases and J by 0 bases, with 13 bases between the two germline ends. The CDR3 spans 15 residues.

The chain's CDR3 is CSADRQTQAKNIQYF. The CDR3 region has the DNA TGCAGTGCTGACCGACAGACCCAAGCCAAAAACATTCAGTACTTC. J is TRBJ2-4 and V is TRBV20-1; the D gene is possibly TRBD1 (5 bases). The germline V and J ends were trimmed by 5 bases and 0 bases, with 14 bases remaining between them. The germline V gene encodes CDR1 DFQATT and CDR2 SNEGSKA (reference sequence). The CDR3 loop spans 15 amino acids.

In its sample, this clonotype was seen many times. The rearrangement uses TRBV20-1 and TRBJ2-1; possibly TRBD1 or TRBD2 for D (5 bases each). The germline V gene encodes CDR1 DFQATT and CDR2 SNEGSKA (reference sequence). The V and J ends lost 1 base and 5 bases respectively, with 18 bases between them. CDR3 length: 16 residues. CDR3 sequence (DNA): TGCAGTGCTAGAGGCAGGGTCACCGCAGCGGACAATGAGCAGTTCTTC. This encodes CSARGRVTAADNEQFF.

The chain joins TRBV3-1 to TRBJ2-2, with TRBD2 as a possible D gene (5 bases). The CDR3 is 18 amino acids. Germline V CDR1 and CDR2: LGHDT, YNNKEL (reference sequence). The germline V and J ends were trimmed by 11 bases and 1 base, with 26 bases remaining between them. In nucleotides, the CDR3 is TGTGCCTTCAGTTTTAGTCCATTCGGGATACTGAACACCGGGGAGCTGTTTTTT. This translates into CAFSFSPFGILNTGELFF.

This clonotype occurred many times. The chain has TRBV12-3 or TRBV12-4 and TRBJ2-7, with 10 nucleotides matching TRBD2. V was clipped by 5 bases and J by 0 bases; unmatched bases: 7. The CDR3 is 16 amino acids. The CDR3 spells CASSPRTSGSSYEQYF. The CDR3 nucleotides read TGTGCCAGCAGTCCTAGGACTAGCGGAAGCTCCTACGAGCAGTACTTC.

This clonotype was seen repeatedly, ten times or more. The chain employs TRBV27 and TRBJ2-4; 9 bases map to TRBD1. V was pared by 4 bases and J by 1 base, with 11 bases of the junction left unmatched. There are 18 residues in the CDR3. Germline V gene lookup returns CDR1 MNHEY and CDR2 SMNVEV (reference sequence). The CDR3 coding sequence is TGTGCCAGCAGTTCCAATTACAGGGGGCTGGCCGCCAAAAACATTCAGTACTTC. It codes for CASSSNYRGLAAKNIQYF.

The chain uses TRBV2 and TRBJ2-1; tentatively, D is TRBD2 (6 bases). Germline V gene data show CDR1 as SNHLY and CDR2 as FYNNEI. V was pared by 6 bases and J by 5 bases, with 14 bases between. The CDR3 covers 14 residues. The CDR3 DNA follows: TGTGCCAGCAGACCCGGGGGATTTGACAATGAGCAGTTCTTC. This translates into CASRPGGFDNEQFF.

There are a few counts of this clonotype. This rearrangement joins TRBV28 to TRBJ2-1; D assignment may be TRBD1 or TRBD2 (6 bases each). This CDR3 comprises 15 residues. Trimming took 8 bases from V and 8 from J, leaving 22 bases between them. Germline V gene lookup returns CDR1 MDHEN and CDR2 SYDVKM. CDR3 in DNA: TGTGCCAGCGATACCGGGGGCTATAGGGTGTATGAGCAGTTCTTC. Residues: CASDTGGYRVYEQFF.

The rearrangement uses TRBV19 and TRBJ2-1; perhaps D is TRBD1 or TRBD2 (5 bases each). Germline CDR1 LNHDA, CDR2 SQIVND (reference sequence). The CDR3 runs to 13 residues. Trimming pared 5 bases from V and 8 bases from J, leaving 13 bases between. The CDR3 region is CASSGTLGYEQFF. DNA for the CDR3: TGTGCCAGTAGTGGGACCCTAGGTTATGAGCAGTTCTTC. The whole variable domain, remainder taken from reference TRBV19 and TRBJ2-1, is DGGITQSPKYLFRKEGQNVTLSCEQNLNHDAMYWYRQDPGQGLRLIYYSQIVNDFQKGDIAEGYSVSREKKESFPLTVTSAQKNPTAFYLCASSGTLGYEQFFGPGTRLTVL.

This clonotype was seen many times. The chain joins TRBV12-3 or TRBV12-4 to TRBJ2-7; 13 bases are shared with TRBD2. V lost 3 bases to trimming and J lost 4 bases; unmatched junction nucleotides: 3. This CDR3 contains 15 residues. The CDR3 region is CASSFPGLAGYEQYF. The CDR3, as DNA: TGTGCCAGCAGTTTTCCGGGACTAGCGGGATACGAGCAGTACTTC.

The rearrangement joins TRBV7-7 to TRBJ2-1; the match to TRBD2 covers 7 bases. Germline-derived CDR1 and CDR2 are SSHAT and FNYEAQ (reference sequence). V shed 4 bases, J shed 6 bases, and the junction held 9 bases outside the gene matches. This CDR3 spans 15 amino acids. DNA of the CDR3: TGTGCCAGCAGCTACGGACTAGAAGCCGGCAATGAGCAGTTCTTC. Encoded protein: CASSYGLEAGNEQFF.

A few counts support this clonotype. The CDR3 nucleotides read TGTGCCAGCAGCCCACAGGGGCGATCCTCCTACGAGCAGTACTTC. Its protein product is CASSPQGRSSYEQYF. V gene TRBV11-1 combines with J gene TRBJ2-7; 7 positions match TRBD1. The V gene's germline CDR1 is SGHAT and CDR2 FQDESV (reference sequence). The CDR3 has 15 amino acids. V was pared by 5 bases and J by 0 bases, with 7 bases of the junction left unmatched.